This is a list of T cell receptor beta chains from one sample in a study of regulatory T cells in long-lasting Graves disease. TCRdb fed the multiplex PCR reads into MiXCR, producing one record per CDR3 protein. The sample carries about 620,000 distinct CDR3 sequences, around 15% recorded once. These same data were also listed under a study on T cells in Graves' hyperthyroidism and ophthalmopathy.

Sequencing was performed on peripheral blood mononuclear cells (PBMCs), taken at new diagnosis, from a patient treated with antithyroid drugs. These receptors all stem from a woman younger than 45 with Graves disease. CDR3s include the opening cysteine and the closing phenylalanine or tryptophan. D genes are given only for firm matches. Expanded clones are given a class, and other clones once, few, many or no size at all.

d_gene: TRBD2
len: 22
j_gene: TRBJ2-3
v_gene: TRBV2
abundance: many
CDR3nt: TGTGCCAGCAGCGTACAGGGCCACGGACTAGCGGGAGAGGGTAAAAGCACAGATACGCAGTATTTT
CDR3aa: CASSVQGHGLAGEGKSTDTQYF

d_gene: NA
len: 12
j_gene: TRBJ1-6
v_gene: TRBV20-1
abundance: NA
CDR3nt: TGCAGTGCAGCACCCACGGAGTCACCCCTCCACTTT
CDR3aa: CSAAPTESPLHF

d_gene: TRBD1
len: 14
j_gene: TRBJ2-3
v_gene: TRBV30
abundance: NA
CDR3nt: TGTGCCTGGGGTGGACAGGGTATCACAGATACGCAGTATTTT
CDR3aa: CAWGGQGITDTQYF

d_gene: TRBD2
len: 15
j_gene: TRBJ2-1
v_gene: TRBV5-1
abundance: NA
CDR3nt: TGCGCCAGCCGGATGGGACTAGCGATTCACAATGAGCAGTTCTTC
CDR3aa: CASRMGLAIHNEQFF

d_gene: NA
len: 13
j_gene: TRBJ2-7
v_gene: TRBV9
abundance: many
CDR3nt: TGTGCCAGCAGTGTGGGGGCAACCTACGAGCAGTACTTC
CDR3aa: CASSVGATYEQYF

d_gene: NA
len: 14
j_gene: TRBJ1-5
v_gene: TRBV28
abundance: many
CDR3nt: TGTGCCAGCAGCTTAAGCTCTGGCAATCAGCCCCAGCATTTT
CDR3aa: CASSLSSGNQPQHF

d_gene: NA
len: 15
j_gene: TRBJ1-5
v_gene: TRBV2
abundance: many
CDR3nt: TGTGCCAGCCTAGGCCTCGGGACGGGCATTAAGCCCCAGCATTTT
CDR3aa: CASLGLGTGIKPQHF

d_gene: TRBD2
len: 16
j_gene: TRBJ2-5
v_gene: TRBV27
abundance: NA
CDR3nt: TGTGCCAGCAGTTTACGTCCGACTAGCGCAAAAGGGACCCAGTACTTC
CDR3aa: CASSLRPTSAKGTQYF

d_gene: NA
len: 12
j_gene: TRBJ1-2
v_gene: TRBV28
abundance: many
CDR3nt: TGTGCCAGCGCAAGGGCCTTGGGGGGCTACACCTTC
CDR3aa: CASARALGGYTF

d_gene: TRBD1
len: 19
j_gene: TRBJ2-5
v_gene: TRBV5-1
abundance: NA
CDR3nt: TGCGCCAGCAGCCGGCCTTTGCGACAGGGTCGTAACGACCAAGAGACCCAGTACTTC
CDR3aa: CASSRPLRQGRNDQETQYF

d_gene: NA
len: 14
j_gene: TRBJ1-5
v_gene: TRBV6-2/TRBV6-3
abundance: many
CDR3nt: TGTGCCAGCGGTATTGTGGGGTTAAATCAGCCCCAGCATTTT
CDR3aa: CASGIVGLNQPQHF

d_gene: NA
len: 19
j_gene: TRBJ1-5
v_gene: TRBV20-1
abundance: NA
CDR3nt: NA
CDR3aa: CSATNRYEQYFGPGQPQHF

d_gene: TRBD1
len: 17
j_gene: TRBJ1-6
v_gene: TRBV28
abundance: many
CDR3nt: TGTGCCAGCAGTTTGGGGACAGGGAGCTCCTATAATTCACCCCTCCACTTT
CDR3aa: CASSLGTGSSYNSPLHF

d_gene: TRBD1
len: 19
j_gene: TRBJ2-1
v_gene: TRBV30
abundance: NA
CDR3nt: TGTGCCTGGACCCGCCGGGACAGGGGATTTACGCGGGAGAGGGATGAGCAGTTCTTC
CDR3aa: CAWTRRDRGFTRERDEQFF

d_gene: NA
len: 14
j_gene: TRBJ1-1
v_gene: TRBV9
abundance: NA
CDR3nt: TGTGCCAGCAGCGGCCCGCTGGGGAACACTGAAGCTTTCTTT
CDR3aa: CASSGPLGNTEAFF

d_gene: TRBD2
len: 21
j_gene: TRBJ2-2
v_gene: TRBV7-2
abundance: many
CDR3nt: TGTGCCAGCAGCTTACGTCCCCTAGCGGGAGTGATCACGTTCCGGCAGCGGGAGCTGTTTTTT
CDR3aa: CASSLRPLAGVITFRQRELFF

d_gene: NA
len: 14
j_gene: TRBJ2-7
v_gene: TRBV9
abundance: NA
CDR3nt: TGTGCCAGCAGCGTAACAGCTACTCCTTACGAGCAGTACTTC
CDR3aa: CASSVTATPYEQYF

d_gene: TRBD2
len: 16
j_gene: TRBJ2-1
v_gene: TRBV2
abundance: many
CDR3nt: TGTGCCAGCCCGGGAGGGGCTAGCGGATTATACAATGAGCAGTTCTTC
CDR3aa: CASPGGASGLYNEQFF

d_gene: NA
len: 14
j_gene: TRBJ2-7
v_gene: TRBV20-1
abundance: few
CDR3nt: TGCAGTGCTAGAGTACCGGGACGTTCCTACGAGCAGTACTTC
CDR3aa: CSARVPGRSYEQYF

d_gene: NA
len: 12
j_gene: TRBJ2-5
v_gene: TRBV6-2/TRBV6-3
abundance: many
CDR3nt: TGTGCCAGCATGGGGGGCGGAGAGACCCAGTACTTC
CDR3aa: CASMGGGETQYF

d_gene: NA
len: 13
j_gene: TRBJ1-1
v_gene: TRBV19
abundance: many
CDR3nt: TGTGCCAGTAGTCGGACGGAGAGCACTGAAGCTTTCTTT
CDR3aa: CASSRTESTEAFF

d_gene: TRBD1
len: 14
j_gene: TRBJ2-7
v_gene: TRBV19
abundance: NA
CDR3nt: TGTGCCAGTGCAAACCGGGACAGGGGTTACGAGCAGTACTTC
CDR3aa: CASANRDRGYEQYF

d_gene: TRBD1
len: 18
j_gene: TRBJ1-5
v_gene: TRBV20-1
abundance: many
CDR3nt: TGCAGTGCTAGAGAATTGGGACAGGGGTCGTATAGCAATCAGCCCCAGCATTTT
CDR3aa: CSARELGQGSYSNQPQHF

d_gene: NA
len: 14
j_gene: TRBJ2-3
v_gene: TRBV6-1
abundance: many
CDR3nt: TGTGCCAGCAGTCAGCGGGCTAATGGGGATACGCAGTATTTT
CDR3aa: CASSQRANGDTQYF

d_gene: NA
len: 16
j_gene: TRBJ2-1
v_gene: TRBV20-1
abundance: many
CDR3nt: TGCAGTGCTGGACAGAGCCGCGGTGGGTCTGCTAATGAGCAGTTCTTC
CDR3aa: CSAGQSRGGSANEQFF

d_gene: NA
len: 13
j_gene: TRBJ1-2
v_gene: TRBV24-1
abundance: many
CDR3nt: TGTGCCACCAGTGACTCAGTGTTCTTGAGCTACACCTTC
CDR3aa: CATSDSVFLSYTF

d_gene: TRBD2
len: 18
j_gene: TRBJ2-3
v_gene: TRBV13
abundance: few
CDR3nt: TGTGCCAGCAGCTTAGGCGGGGAGCGGGAGGGGAGCACAGATACGCAGTATTTT
CDR3aa: CASSLGGEREGSTDTQYF

d_gene: TRBD1
len: 14
j_gene: TRBJ2-7
v_gene: TRBV30
abundance: many
CDR3nt: TGTGCCTGGAGTGGAGGGACAGGGGTCTACGAGCAGTACTTC
CDR3aa: CAWSGGTGVYEQYF

d_gene: TRBD2
len: 14
j_gene: TRBJ2-5
v_gene: TRBV20-1
abundance: NA
CDR3nt: TGCAGTGCCCCACCTGGGACTAGGAAAGAGACCCAGTACTTC
CDR3aa: CSAPPGTRKETQYF

d_gene: TRBD2
len: 16
j_gene: TRBJ2-1
v_gene: TRBV20-1
abundance: NA
CDR3nt: TGCAGTGCTAAGAAAACACTAGCGGGACTCTACAATGAGCAGTTCTTC
CDR3aa: CSAKKTLAGLYNEQFF

d_gene: NA
len: 15
j_gene: TRBJ2-2
v_gene: TRBV19
abundance: few
CDR3nt: TGTGCCAGTAATCCTCGGGGCTCGAACACCGGGGAGCTGTTTTTT
CDR3aa: CASNPRGSNTGELFF